This T cell receptor beta chain was retrieved from a study of blood T cell repertoires in COVID-19. Data came from immunoSEQ multiplex PCR; TCRdb stores just in-frame clones and leaves some out. The sample records about 250,000 clones, less than 90% being singletons. The V and J ends lost 0 bases and 3 bases respectively, with 12 bases between them. There are 14 residues in the CDR3. The germline gives CDR1 GTSNPN, CDR2 SVGIG (reference sequence). This receptor was obtained from a woman aged 45 to 65 who had recovered from COVID-19. Sequencing was performed on PBMCs or T cells enriched from blood (not recorded which). The chain links TRBV30 to TRBJ2-7, with D hard to call. CDR3 amino acids: CAWSVPSADYEQYF. The CDR3 nucleotides read TGTGCCTGGAGTGTACCCAGTGCCGACTACGAGCAGTACTTC.